These 8 T cell receptor beta chains came from one sample sequenced in a study of blood T cell repertoires in COVID-19. Generated by immunoSEQ multiplex PCR, the TCRdb table keeps only in-frame clones and is missing some. Here the sample spans tens of thousands of clones, around three quarters being singletons. The sample taken for sequencing was peripheral blood. All receptors come from a woman older than 75 with active or convalescent COVID-19.

The V and J genes are TRBV5-1 and TRBJ1-3; D gene ambiguous. This CDR3 region has 16 residues. The germline gives CDR1 SGHRS, CDR2 YFSETQ. Trimming removed 4 bases at V and 2 bases at J, with 16 bases between. The CDR3 bases are TGCGCCAGCAGCGTAGGAGGTTTGGGAGCTGGAAACACCATATATTTT. Amino acids: CASSVGGLGAGNTIYF.

V is TRBV6-1 and J is TRBJ2-2; no clear D gene. The CDR3 spans 14 residues. Germline V gene data show CDR1 as MNHNS and CDR2 as SASEGT. V lost 2 bases and J lost 1, with 5 bases in between. CDR3 DNA sequence: TGTGCCAGCAGTGAATATCTGAACACCGGGGAGCTGTTTTTT. This translates into CASSEYLNTGELFF.

The chain links TRBV5-6 to TRBJ2-2; 8 bases fit TRBD1. The V and J ends lost 3 bases and 7 bases, in that order; junction bases with no gene match: 8. The CDR3 length is 15 residues. Germline V gene sequence: CDR1 SGHDT, CDR2 YYEEEE. The DNA of the CDR3 is TGTGCCAGCAGCTGGGGGACAGGCTGGGGCGGGGAGCTGTTTTTT. It specifies CASSWGTGWGGELFF.

The chain has TRBV10-3 and TRBJ2-7; 8 positions match TRBD1. The germline V gene encodes CDR1 ENHRY and CDR2 SYGVKD. With V trimmed by 8 bases and J by 5 bases, 5 bases remained unmatched. CDR3 length: 12 residues. DNA for the CDR3: TGTGCCATCGCCCAGGGGGCAAACGAGCAGTACTTC. Translating gives CAIAQGANEQYF.

This clone was picked up many times. CDR3 sequence (DNA): TGTGCCAGCATCGGGTCCACTGAAGCTTTCTTT. This translates into CASIGSTEAFF. V is TRBV2 and J is TRBJ1-1; no firm D call. CDR3 size: 11 residues. Germline values: CDR1 SNHLY, CDR2 FYNNEI. V shed 7 bases and J shed 4 bases, with 7 bases lying between them.

This clone was picked up a small number of times. The V gene is TRBV12-3 or TRBV12-4, the J gene TRBJ1-2, with D unclear. This CDR3 has 13 residues. Deletions cut 6 bases from V and 6 bases from J, with 14 bases between. The CDR3 region is CASRRLREDGYTF. The CDR3 DNA sequence: TGTGCCAGCAGACGATTGAGGGAGGATGGCTACACCTTC.

A few counts support this clone. The rearrangement joins TRBV28 to TRBJ1-6; tentative D call: TRBD1 (5 bases). Deletions cut 6 bases from V and 7 bases from J, with 25 bases between. The V gene's germline CDR1 is MDHEN and CDR2 SYDVKM. The CDR3 runs to 18 residues. CDR3 sequence (DNA): TGTGCCAGCAGGCCCGGGGGTGGGGCAGCTATTAAGAATTCACCCCTCCACTTT. This codes for CASRPGGGAAIKNSPLHF.

V usage is TRBV4-3 and J usage is TRBJ1-6; 9 bases match TRBD1. Trimming took 4 bases from V and 10 from J; bases not matched to a gene: 11. CDR3 length: 16 residues. Germline V gene lookup returns CDR1 LGHNA and CDR2 YSLEER. The CDR3 nucleotides read TGCGCCAGCAGCCTCACGGCGACAGGGGGAGGGTCACCCCTCCACTTT. This sequence encodes CASSLTATGGGSPLHF.